This T cell receptor (beta chain) was sequenced during a study of T cells expressing NK-cell markers. Study at large: CD3+CD56+NKG2C+, CD3+CD56+NKG2C- and CD3+CD56-NKG2C+ T cells, once sorted, supplied the TCR beta repertoires. Among eight sequenced donors, seven carried HCMV seropositivity while one was seronegative.

Reprocessing the 5' RACE reads, TCRdb reports a single entry for every CDR3 protein and omits DNA. The table lists fewer than 400,000 distinct CDR3 sequences, with around 10% in the top ten. This CDR3 is 16 amino acids long. Germline CDR1 and CDR2: LGHDT and YNNKEL (reference sequence). The rearrangement links TRBV3-1 to TRBJ2-2; lacking DNA, the TRBD2 call made by TCRdb goes unchecked. Sequencing used blood T cells: a sorted CD56 or NKG2C T cell subset, CD4+ or CD8+ T cells, or bulk PBMC T cells (not recorded which). The source is a woman aged 50 to 60 in good health. The chain's CDR3 is CASSQVGGSAAGELFF.